This T cell receptor (beta chain) appears in the sequencing data of a study of T-cell memory formation after mild COVID-19. Study-wide results and limits: CD8+ contracting clones occupied EMRA, while CD4+ ones occupied mainly CM and EM. Clones that got smaller from day 15 to 85 had even CD4/CD8, while clones growing later tipped toward CD4+.

In regard to this clonotype: Its antigen is unidentified.

The germline V and J ends were trimmed by 3 bases and 8 bases, with 10 bases remaining between them. The CDR3 sequence is 13 residues long. TCRdb itself ran the 5' RACE reads through MiXCR, one entry per CDR3 protein. This table has about 210,000 distinct CDR3 sequences, around 30% appearing once. This receptor was identified in an adult woman who had mild COVID-19 (a few samples of this study predate the infection). Cell type and time point are not known. Material for sequencing was PBMCs or a T cell subset sorted from them (not recorded which). The gene calls are TRBV12-3 or TRBV12-4 and TRBJ2-2; D unresolved. DNA for the CDR3: TGTGCCAGCAGTTTTCAGCTAACTGGGGAGCTGTTTTTT. Translation: CASSFQLTGELFF.